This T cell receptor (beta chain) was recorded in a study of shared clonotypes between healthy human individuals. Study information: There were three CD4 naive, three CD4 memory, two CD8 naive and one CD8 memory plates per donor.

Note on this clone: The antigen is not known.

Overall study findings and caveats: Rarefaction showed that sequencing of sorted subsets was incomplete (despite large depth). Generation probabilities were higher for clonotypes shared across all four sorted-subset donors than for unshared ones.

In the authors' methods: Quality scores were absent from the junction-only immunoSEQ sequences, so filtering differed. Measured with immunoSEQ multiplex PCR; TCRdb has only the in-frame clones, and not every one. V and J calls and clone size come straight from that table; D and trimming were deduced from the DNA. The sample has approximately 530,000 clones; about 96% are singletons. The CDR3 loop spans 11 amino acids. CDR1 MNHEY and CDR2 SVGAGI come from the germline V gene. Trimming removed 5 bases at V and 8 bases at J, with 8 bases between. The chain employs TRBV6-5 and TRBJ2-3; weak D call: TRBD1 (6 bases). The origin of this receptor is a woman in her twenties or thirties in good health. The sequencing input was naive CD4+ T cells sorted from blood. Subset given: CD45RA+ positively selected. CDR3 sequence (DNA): TGTGCCAGCAGTCAGGGGACTACGCAGTATTTT. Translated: CASSQGTTQYF.